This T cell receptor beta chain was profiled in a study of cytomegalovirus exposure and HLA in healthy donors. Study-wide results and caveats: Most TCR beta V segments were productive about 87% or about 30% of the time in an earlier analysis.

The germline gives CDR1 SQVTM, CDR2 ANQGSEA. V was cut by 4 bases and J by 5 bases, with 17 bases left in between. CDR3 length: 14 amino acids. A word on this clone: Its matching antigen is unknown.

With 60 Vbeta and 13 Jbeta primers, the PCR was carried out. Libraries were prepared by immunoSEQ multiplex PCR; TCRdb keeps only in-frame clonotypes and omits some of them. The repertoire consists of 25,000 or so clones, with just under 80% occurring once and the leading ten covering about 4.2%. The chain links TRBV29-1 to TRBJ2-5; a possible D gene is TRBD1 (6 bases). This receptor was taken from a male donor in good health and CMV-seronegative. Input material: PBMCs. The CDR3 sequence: CSVARDYREETQYF. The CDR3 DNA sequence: TGCAGCGTTGCCAGGGATTACAGGGAGGAGACCCAGTACTTC.